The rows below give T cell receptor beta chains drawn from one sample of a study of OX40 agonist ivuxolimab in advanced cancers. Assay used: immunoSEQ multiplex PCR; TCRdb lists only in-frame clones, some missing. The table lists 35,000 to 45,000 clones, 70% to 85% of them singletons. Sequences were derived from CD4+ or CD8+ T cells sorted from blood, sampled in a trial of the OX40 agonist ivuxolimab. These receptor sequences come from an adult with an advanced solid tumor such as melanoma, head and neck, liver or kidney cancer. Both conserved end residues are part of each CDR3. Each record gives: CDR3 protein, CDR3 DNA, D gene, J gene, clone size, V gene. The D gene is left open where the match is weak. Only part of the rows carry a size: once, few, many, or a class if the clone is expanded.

CDR3aa: CASSLRDSLEAFF; CDR3nt: TGTGCCAGCAGTTTACGCGACAGCCTTGAAGCTTTCTTT; d_gene: .; j_gene: TRBJ1-1; abundance: .; v_gene: TRBV28
CDR3aa: CASSRDRGDQETQYF; CDR3nt: TGTGCCAGCAGTCGTGACAGGGGGGATCAAGAGACCCAGTACTTC; d_gene: TRBD1; j_gene: TRBJ2-5; abundance: .; v_gene: TRBV2
CDR3aa: CASSLGLDSSEQYF; CDR3nt: TGTGCCAGCAGTTTAGGTCTGGACAGCTCCGAGCAGTACTTC; d_gene: .; j_gene: TRBJ2-7; abundance: .; v_gene: TRBV28
CDR3aa: CASSYRGRGGPQHF; CDR3nt: TGTGCCAGCAGTTACAGGGGGCGGGGGGGGCCCCAGCATTTT; d_gene: TRBD1; j_gene: TRBJ1-5; abundance: few; v_gene: TRBV6-5
CDR3aa: CASSPSGGLYEQYF; CDR3nt: TGTGCCAGCAGCCCCAGCGGGGGCCTCTACGAGCAGTACTTC; d_gene: TRBD2; j_gene: TRBJ2-7; abundance: .; v_gene: TRBV7-3
CDR3aa: CASSLGLSFLFF; CDR3nt: TGTGCCAGCAGCTTGGGGCTAAGTTTCCTGTTTTTT; d_gene: .; j_gene: TRBJ1-4; abundance: few; v_gene: TRBV7-9
CDR3aa: CASSSPGLAGSEQYF; CDR3nt: TGCGCCAGCAGCTCCCCGGGACTAGCGGGGTCCGAGCAGTACTTC; d_gene: TRBD2; j_gene: TRBJ2-7; abundance: .; v_gene: TRBV5-1
CDR3aa: CASSLGPFGSGNTIYF; CDR3nt: TGTGCCAGCAGCTTGGGTCCATTCGGCTCTGGAAACACCATATATTTT; d_gene: .; j_gene: TRBJ1-3; abundance: .; v_gene: TRBV5-6
CDR3aa: CASSQDSRADYTDTQYF; CDR3nt: TGCGCCAGCAGCCAAGATTCCAGGGCAGACTACACAGATACGCAGTATTTT; d_gene: .; j_gene: TRBJ2-3; abundance: few; v_gene: TRBV4-3
CDR3aa: CASSQVPSSGGDNEQFF; CDR3nt: TGCGCCAGCAGCCAAGTACCGTCTAGCGGGGGGGACAATGAGCAGTTCTTC; d_gene: TRBD2; j_gene: TRBJ2-1; abundance: .; v_gene: TRBV4-1
CDR3aa: CASTSRTERTEAFF; CDR3nt: TGCGCCAGCACCTCTCGGACAGAACGGACTGAAGCTTTCTTT; d_gene: .; j_gene: TRBJ1-1; abundance: once; v_gene: TRBV10-2
CDR3aa: CASSFGDEQYF; CDR3nt: TGTGCCAGCAGCTTCGGGGACGAGCAGTACTTC; d_gene: .; j_gene: TRBJ2-7; abundance: .; v_gene: TRBV14
CDR3aa: CAGTGLGYEQYF; CDR3nt: TGTGCCGGGACGGGCCTGGGGTACGAGCAGTACTTC; d_gene: .; j_gene: TRBJ2-7; abundance: .; v_gene: TRBV30
CDR3aa: CATSRDREYGYTF; CDR3nt: TGTGCCACCAGCAGAGACAGGGAGTATGGCTACACCTTC; d_gene: .; j_gene: TRBJ1-2; abundance: few; v_gene: TRBV15
CDR3aa: CASSFVGQTGHGELFF; CDR3nt: TGTGCCAGCAGTTTTGTCGGACAGACGGGCCACGGGGAGCTGTTTTTT; d_gene: .; j_gene: TRBJ2-2; abundance: once; v_gene: TRBV27
CDR3aa: CASRDRGGAFSQETQYF; CDR3nt: TGCGCCAGCAGGGACCGCGGGGGGGCCTTTTCCCAAGAGACCCAGTACTTC; d_gene: TRBD2; j_gene: TRBJ2-5; abundance: once; v_gene: TRBV5-1
CDR3aa: CASSLAEGSVLTF; CDR3nt: TGTGCCAGCAGCTTGGCCGAGGGGAGCGTCCTGACTTTC; d_gene: .; j_gene: TRBJ2-6; abundance: .; v_gene: TRBV5-6
CDR3aa: CAWSTGNGNTIYF; CDR3nt: TGTGCCTGGAGCACGGGTAACGGAAACACCATATATTTT; d_gene: .; j_gene: TRBJ1-3; abundance: .; v_gene: TRBV30
CDR3aa: CASSQGGQGAGELFF; CDR3nt: TGCGCCAGCAGCCAAGGGGGGCAGGGCGCCGGGGAGCTGTTTTTT; d_gene: .; j_gene: TRBJ2-2; abundance: few; v_gene: TRBV4-1
CDR3aa: CASSPRGDREAFF; CDR3nt: TGCGCCAGCAGCCCCAGAGGAGACAGGGAAGCTTTCTTT; d_gene: .; j_gene: TRBJ1-1; abundance: .; v_gene: TRBV5-1
CDR3aa: CASSQGTGTGEKLFF; CDR3nt: TGCGCCAGCAGCCAAGGGACAGGGACGGGTGAAAAACTGTTTTTT; d_gene: TRBD1; j_gene: TRBJ1-4; abundance: .; v_gene: TRBV4-1
CDR3aa: CASSRQGAYGELFF; CDR3nt: TGTGCCAGCAGCCGACAGGGGGCATACGGGGAGCTGTTTTTT; d_gene: TRBD1; j_gene: TRBJ2-2; abundance: few; v_gene: TRBV7-9
CDR3aa: CASGDYSNQPQHF; CDR3nt: TGTGCCAGCGGAGACTATAGCAATCAGCCCCAGCATTTT; d_gene: .; j_gene: TRBJ1-5; abundance: .; v_gene: TRBV28
CDR3aa: CASSLSPRLFPTF; CDR3nt: TGTGCCAGCAGTTTATCTCCCCGTCTCTTTCCGACTTTT; d_gene: .; j_gene: TRBJ1-4; abundance: .; v_gene: TRBV27
CDR3aa: CAIRLGQGVTEAFF; CDR3nt: TGTGCCATCAGACTGGGACAGGGTGTGACTGAAGCTTTCTTT; d_gene: TRBD1; j_gene: TRBJ1-1; abundance: few; v_gene: TRBV10-3
CDR3aa: CASSLTGVGETQYF; CDR3nt: TGTGCCAGCAGCTTGACAGGGGTTGGGGAGACCCAGTACTTC; d_gene: TRBD1; j_gene: TRBJ2-5; abundance: .; v_gene: TRBV2
CDR3aa: CASSSIRDEQFF; CDR3nt: TGTGCCAGCAGTTCAATCAGGGATGAGCAGTTCTTC; d_gene: .; j_gene: TRBJ2-1; abundance: .; v_gene: TRBV27
CDR3aa: CASRTTVGYTF; CDR3nt: TGCGCCAGCAGGACGACAGTTGGCTACACCTTC; d_gene: .; j_gene: TRBJ1-2; abundance: few; v_gene: TRBV5-1
CDR3aa: CSVENRAYEQYF; CDR3nt: TGCAGCGTTGAGAACAGAGCCTACGAGCAGTACTTC; d_gene: .; j_gene: TRBJ2-7; abundance: .; v_gene: TRBV29-1
CDR3aa: CASSLGQGVGYEQYF; CDR3nt: TGTGCTAGCAGCTTGGGACAGGGAGTTGGATACGAGCAGTACTTC; d_gene: TRBD1; j_gene: TRBJ2-7; abundance: .; v_gene: TRBV7-7
CDR3aa: CASQRNYGYTF; CDR3nt: TGTGCCAGCCAACGGAACTATGGCTACACCTTC; d_gene: .; j_gene: TRBJ1-2; abundance: .; v_gene: TRBV19
CDR3aa: CASSLAPSTTDTQYF; CDR3nt: TGCGCCAGCAGCTTGGCGCCTAGCACCACAGATACGCAGTATTTT; d_gene: .; j_gene: TRBJ2-3; abundance: .; v_gene: TRBV5-1
CDR3aa: CASRPRDSSYEQYF; CDR3nt: TGTGCCAGCAGACCCCGGGACAGCTCCTACGAGCAGTACTTC; d_gene: TRBD1; j_gene: TRBJ2-7; abundance: few; v_gene: TRBV6-6